These T cell receptor beta chains were read from a single sample in a study of blood T cell repertoires in COVID-19. The data were produced by immunoSEQ multiplex PCR, yet TCRdb's version contains in-frame clones alone and is incomplete. Of roughly 38,000 clones in the sample, about nine tenths were seen once. What was sequenced was peripheral blood. Receptors were obtained from a man aged 45-65 years with active COVID-19. Each CDR3 is given with its conserved first and last residue. D genes are given only for firm matches.

J	D	length	V	CDR3	DNA
TRBJ1-6	TRBD1	13	TRBV19	CASRGQGYSPLHF	TGTGCCAGTAGGGGACAGGGGTATTCACCCCTCCACTTT
TRBJ1-6	TRBD1	18	TRBV30	CAWRLVRDSAKRNSPLHF	TGTGCCTGGAGACTAGTCCGGGACAGCGCTAAACGGAATTCACCCCTCCACTTT
TRBJ1-2	TRBD1	14	TRBV30	CAWSPPRTGHGYTF	TGTGCCTGGAGTCCTCCCCGGACAGGGCATGGCTACACCTTC
TRBJ1-2	-	15	TRBV5-1	CASSLTAGISGGYTF	TGCGCCAGCAGCTTGACCGCAGGGATAAGTGGGGGCTACACCTTC
TRBJ1-6	-	15	TRBV18	CASSPSQGIGSPLHF	TGTGCCAGCTCACCAAGTCAGGGGATAGGATCACCCCTCCACTTT
TRBJ1-2	-	18	TRBV4-1	CASSQEMGWARGFTGYTF	TGCGCCAGCAGCCAAGAGATGGGCTGGGCCAGGGGCTTCACTGGCTACACCTTC
TRBJ2-1	TRBD2	16	TRBV3-1/TRBV3-2	CASSQELASLTNEQFF	TGTGCCAGCAGCCAAGAACTAGCGTCTTTGACGAATGAGCAGTTCTTC
TRBJ2-3	-	16	TRBV7-2	CASSLGSFRGIDTQYF	TGTGCCAGCAGCTTAGGATCCTTCAGGGGCATAGATACGCAGTATTTT
TRBJ2-1	TRBD1	14	TRBV13	CASSSGQGLGEQFF	TGTGCCAGCAGCTCGGGACAGGGTTTAGGTGAGCAGTTCTTC
TRBJ1-1	-	13	TRBV21-1	CASSFNRGQEAFF	TGTGCCAGCAGTTTCAACAGGGGGCAAGAAGCTTTCTTT